This entry concerns a single T cell receptor (beta chain). The antigen remains undetermined. Thawed PBMCs were FACS-sorted into unstimulated CD4+CD25+CD127- regulatory T cells, CD4+CD25- non-regulatory cells, CD4 and CD8 cells. Germline V CDR1 and CDR2: SGHDT, YYEEEE. CDR3 size: 13 residues. V lost 0 bases and J lost 3, with 7 bases in between. This specimen belongs to a study of Tregs in tolerant kidney transplant recipients. Broader study findings: Few patients were studied, so findings need validation in larger groups. The most relevant donor-specific Treg TCRbeta repertoire apparently came from expansion with activated donor B cells.

Libraries were prepared by immunoSEQ multiplex PCR; TCRdb keeps only in-frame clonotypes and omits some of them. The table lists 85,000 to 95,000 clones, around 90% of them singletons. Sequenced material: CD8+ T cells from blood. The TCR comes from a human donor in good health. The gene calls are TRBV5-6 and TRBJ2-7; D gene ambiguous. The CDR3 region has the DNA TGTGCCAGCAGCTTGGGTAGGGTCTACGAGCAGTACTTC. This encodes CASSLGRVYEQYF.